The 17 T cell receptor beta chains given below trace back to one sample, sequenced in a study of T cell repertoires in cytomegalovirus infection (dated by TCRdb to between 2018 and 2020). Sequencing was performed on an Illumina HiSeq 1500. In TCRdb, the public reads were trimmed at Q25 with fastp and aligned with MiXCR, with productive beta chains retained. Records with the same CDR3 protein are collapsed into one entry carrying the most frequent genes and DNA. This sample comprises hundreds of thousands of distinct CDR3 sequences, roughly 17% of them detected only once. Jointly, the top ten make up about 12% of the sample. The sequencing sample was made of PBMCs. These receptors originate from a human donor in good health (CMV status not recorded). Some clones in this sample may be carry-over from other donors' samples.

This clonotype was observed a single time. The CDR3 here is CASSLSSGAPQHF. CDR3 DNA sequence: TGTGCCAGCAGCTTATCCTCAGGGGCCCCTCAGCATTTT. This sequence joins TRBV7-2 and TRBJ1-5, with a weak D call TRBD1 (6 bases). Germline V gives CDR1 SGHTA, CDR2 FQGNSA. Trimming stripped 2 bases from V and 13 bases from J, with 15 bases between. The length of the CDR3 is 13 residues.

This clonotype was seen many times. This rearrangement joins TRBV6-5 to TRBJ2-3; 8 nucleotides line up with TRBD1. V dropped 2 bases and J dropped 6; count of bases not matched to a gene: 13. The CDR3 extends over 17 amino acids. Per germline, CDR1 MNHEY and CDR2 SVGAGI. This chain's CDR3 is CASSYRWGQGASDTQYF. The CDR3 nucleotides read TGTGCCAGCAGTTACCGTTGGGGGCAGGGGGCGTCGGATACGCAGTATTTT.

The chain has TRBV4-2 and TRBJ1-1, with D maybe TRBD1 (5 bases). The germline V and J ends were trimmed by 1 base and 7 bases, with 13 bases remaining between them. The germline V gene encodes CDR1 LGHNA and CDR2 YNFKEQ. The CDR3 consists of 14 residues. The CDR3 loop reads CASSQVKGQGEAFF. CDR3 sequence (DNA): TGTGCCAGCAGCCAAGTCAAGGGGCAGGGTGAAGCTTTCTTT.

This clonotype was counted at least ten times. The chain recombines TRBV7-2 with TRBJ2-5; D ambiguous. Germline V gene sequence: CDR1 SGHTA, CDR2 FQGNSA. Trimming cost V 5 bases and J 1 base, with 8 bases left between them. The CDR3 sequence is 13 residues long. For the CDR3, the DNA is TGTGCCAGCAGCCAACAAGGCCAAGAGACCCAGTACTTC. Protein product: CASSQQGQETQYF.

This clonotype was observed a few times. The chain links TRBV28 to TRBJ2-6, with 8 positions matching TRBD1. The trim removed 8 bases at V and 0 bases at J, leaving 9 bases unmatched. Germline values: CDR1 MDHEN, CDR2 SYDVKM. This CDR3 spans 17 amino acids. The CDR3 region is CASPGQEIISGANVLTF. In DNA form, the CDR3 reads TGTGCCAGCCCGGGACAGGAGATCATCTCTGGGGCCAACGTCCTGACTTTC.

CDR3 amino acids: CASGGTGAYGYTF. As DNA, the CDR3 is TGTGCCTCTGGGGGAACGGGGGCATATGGCTACACCTTC. V and J are TRBV19 and TRBJ1-2, with a weak D call TRBD1 (6 bases). Germline CDR1 reads LNHDA; CDR2 reads SQIVND (reference sequence). V lost 11 bases and J 5 bases, leaving 18 bases between the germline ends. The CDR3 has 13 amino acids. The entire variable domain, with the rest obtained from reference TRBV19 and TRBJ1-2, is as follows: DGGITQSPKYLFRKEGQNVTLSCEQNLNHDAMYWYRQDPGQGLRLIYYSQIVNDFQKGDIAEGYSVSREKKESFPLTVTSAQKNPTAFYLCASGGTGAYGYTFGSGTRLTVV.

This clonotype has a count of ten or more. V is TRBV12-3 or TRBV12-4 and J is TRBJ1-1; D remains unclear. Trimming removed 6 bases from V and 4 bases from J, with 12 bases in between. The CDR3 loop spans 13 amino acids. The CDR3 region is CASSEGPGTEAFF. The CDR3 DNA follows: TGTGCCAGCAGCGAAGGTCCGGGCACTGAAGCTTTCTTT.

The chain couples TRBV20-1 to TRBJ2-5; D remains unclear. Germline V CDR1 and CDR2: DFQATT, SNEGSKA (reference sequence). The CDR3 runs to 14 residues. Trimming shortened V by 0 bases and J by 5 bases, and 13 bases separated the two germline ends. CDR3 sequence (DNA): TGCAGTGCTAGAGAGCAACCTCCTGGGGAGACCCAGTACTTC. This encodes CSAREQPPGETQYF.

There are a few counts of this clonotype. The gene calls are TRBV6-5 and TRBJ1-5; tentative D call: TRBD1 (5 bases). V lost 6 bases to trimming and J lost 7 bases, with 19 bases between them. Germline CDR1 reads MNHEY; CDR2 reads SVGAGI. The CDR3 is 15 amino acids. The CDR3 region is CASSPADSYNQPQHF. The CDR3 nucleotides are TGTGCCAGCAGCCCCGCTGACAGTTACAACCAGCCCCAGCATTTT.

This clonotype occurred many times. The CDR3 is CASSLAQTSYEQYF. CDR3 nucleotides: TGTGCCAGCAGCTTAGCCCAGACCAGCTACGAGCAGTACTTC. The chain combines TRBV7-2 with TRBJ2-7; no clear D gene. The germline CDR1 and CDR2 sequences are SGHTA and FQGNSA. The CDR3 is 14 residues long. V was trimmed by 0 bases and J by 3 bases, leaving 9 bases between them.

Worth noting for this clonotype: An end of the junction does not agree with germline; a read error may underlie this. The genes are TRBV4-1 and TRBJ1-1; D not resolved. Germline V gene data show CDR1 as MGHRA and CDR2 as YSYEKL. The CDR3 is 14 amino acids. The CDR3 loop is CASSQETGYTEAFF. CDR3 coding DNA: TGTGCCAGCAGCCAAGAAACCGGGTACACTGAAGCTTTCTTT.

The CDR3 spells CAISSLAGGTDTQYF. In DNA form, the CDR3 reads TGTGCCATCAGTTCCTTGGCGGGGGGGACAGATACGCAGTATTTT. The J gene is TRBJ2-3, the V gene TRBV10-3, with 9 bases identical to TRBD2. The CDR3 runs 15 residues. The germline gives CDR1 ENHRY, CDR2 SYGVKD. Losses at the gene ends were 5 bases for V and 3 bases for J; bases not matched to a gene: 6.

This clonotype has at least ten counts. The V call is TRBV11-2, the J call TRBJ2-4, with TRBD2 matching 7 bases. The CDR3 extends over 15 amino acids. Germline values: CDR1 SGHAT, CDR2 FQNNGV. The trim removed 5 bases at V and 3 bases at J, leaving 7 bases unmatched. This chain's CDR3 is CASSQSGRGKNIQYF. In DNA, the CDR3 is TGTGCCAGCAGCCAATCGGGGAGGGGCAAAAACATTCAGTACTTC.

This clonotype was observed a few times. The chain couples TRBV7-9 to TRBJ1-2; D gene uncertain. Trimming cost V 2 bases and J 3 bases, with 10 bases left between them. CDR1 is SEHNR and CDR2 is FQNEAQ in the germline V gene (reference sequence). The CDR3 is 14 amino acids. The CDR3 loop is CASSLWGADYGYTF. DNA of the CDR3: TGTGCCAGCAGCTTATGGGGAGCGGACTATGGCTACACCTTC.

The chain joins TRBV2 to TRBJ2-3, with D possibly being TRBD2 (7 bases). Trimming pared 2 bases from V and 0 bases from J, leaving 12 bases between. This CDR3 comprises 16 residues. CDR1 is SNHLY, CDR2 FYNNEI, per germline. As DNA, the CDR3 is TGTGCCAGCAGTGAAAGGGGGGGGGGCAGCACAGATACGCAGTATTTT. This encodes CASSERGGGSTDTQYF.

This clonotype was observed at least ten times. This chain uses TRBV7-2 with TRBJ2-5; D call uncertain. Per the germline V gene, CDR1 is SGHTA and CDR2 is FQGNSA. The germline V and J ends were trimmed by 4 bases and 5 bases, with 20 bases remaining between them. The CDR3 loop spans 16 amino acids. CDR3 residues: CASSSPQESPRETQYF. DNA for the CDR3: TGTGCCAGCAGCTCGCCTCAGGAATCACCAAGGGAGACCCAGTACTTC.

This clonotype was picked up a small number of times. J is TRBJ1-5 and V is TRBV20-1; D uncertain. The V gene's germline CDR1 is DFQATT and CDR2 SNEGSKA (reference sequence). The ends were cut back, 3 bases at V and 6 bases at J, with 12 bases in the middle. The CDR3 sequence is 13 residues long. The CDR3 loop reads CSASWRVGQPQHF. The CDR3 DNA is TGCAGTGCTAGCTGGAGGGTAGGTCAGCCCCAGCATTTT.